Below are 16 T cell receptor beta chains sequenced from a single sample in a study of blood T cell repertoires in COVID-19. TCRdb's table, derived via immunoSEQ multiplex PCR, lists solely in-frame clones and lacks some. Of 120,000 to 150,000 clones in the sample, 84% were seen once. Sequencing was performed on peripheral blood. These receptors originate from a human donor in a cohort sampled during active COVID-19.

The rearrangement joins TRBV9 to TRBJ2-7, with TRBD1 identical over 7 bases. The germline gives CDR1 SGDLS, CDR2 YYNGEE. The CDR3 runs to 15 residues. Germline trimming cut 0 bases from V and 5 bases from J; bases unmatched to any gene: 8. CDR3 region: CASSVGRDRVHEQYF. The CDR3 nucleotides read TGTGCCAGCAGCGTAGGACGGGACAGAGTACACGAGCAGTACTTC.

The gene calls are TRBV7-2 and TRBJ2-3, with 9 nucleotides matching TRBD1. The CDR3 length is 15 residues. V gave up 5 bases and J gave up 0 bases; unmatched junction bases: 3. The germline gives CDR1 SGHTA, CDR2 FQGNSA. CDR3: CASSRTGVSTDTQYF. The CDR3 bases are TGTGCCAGCAGCCGGACAGGGGTTAGCACAGATACGCAGTATTTT.

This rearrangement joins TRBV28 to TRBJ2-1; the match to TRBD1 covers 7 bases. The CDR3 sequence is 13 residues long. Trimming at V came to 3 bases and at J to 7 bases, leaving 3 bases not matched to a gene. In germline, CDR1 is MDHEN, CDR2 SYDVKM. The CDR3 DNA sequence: TGTGCCAGCAGTTTGACAGGGAAGAATGAGCAGTTCTTC. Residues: CASSLTGKNEQFF.

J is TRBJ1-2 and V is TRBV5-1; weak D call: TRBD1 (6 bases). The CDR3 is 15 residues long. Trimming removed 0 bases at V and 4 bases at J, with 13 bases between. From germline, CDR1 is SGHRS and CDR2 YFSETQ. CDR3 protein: CASSLGTDLLYGYTF. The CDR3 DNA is TGCGCCAGCAGCTTGGGGACAGATCTACTCTATGGCTACACCTTC.

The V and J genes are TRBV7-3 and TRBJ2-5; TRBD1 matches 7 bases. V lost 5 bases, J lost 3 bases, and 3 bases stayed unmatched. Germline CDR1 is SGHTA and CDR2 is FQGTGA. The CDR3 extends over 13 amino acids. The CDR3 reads CASSTGEKETQYF. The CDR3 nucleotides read TGTGCCAGCAGCACAGGGGAAAAAGAGACCCAGTACTTC.

CDR3 sequence: CSVGGHGRNQPQHF. The CDR3 nucleotides read TGCAGCGTTGGGGGGCACGGGAGGAATCAGCCCCAGCATTTT. The chain has TRBV29-1 and TRBJ1-5; maybe TRBD1 (6 bases). Germline CDR1 is SQVTM and CDR2 is ANQGSEA. Trimming stripped 4 bases from V and 4 bases from J, with 14 bases between. The CDR3 sequence is 14 residues long.

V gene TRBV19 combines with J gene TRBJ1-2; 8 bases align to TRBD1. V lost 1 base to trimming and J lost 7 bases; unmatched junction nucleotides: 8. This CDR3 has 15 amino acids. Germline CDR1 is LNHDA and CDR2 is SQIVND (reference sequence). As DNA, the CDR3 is TGTGCCAGTAGTATAGCCTCCGGACAGGGCTTTGGCTACACCTTC. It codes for CASSIASGQGFGYTF.

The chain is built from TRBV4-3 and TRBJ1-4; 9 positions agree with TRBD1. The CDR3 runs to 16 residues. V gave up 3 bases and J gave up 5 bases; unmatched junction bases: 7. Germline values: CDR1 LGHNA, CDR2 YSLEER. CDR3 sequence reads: CASSQGKGQGNEKLFF. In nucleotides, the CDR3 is TGCGCCAGCAGCCAGGGGAAAGGACAGGGGAATGAAAAACTGTTTTTT.

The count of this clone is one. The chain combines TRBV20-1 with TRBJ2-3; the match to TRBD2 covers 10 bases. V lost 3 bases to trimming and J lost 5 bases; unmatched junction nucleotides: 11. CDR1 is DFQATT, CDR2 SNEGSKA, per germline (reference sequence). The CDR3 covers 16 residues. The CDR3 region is CSASLRAGGRQDTQYF. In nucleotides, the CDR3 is TGCAGTGCTAGTCTTCGAGCGGGGGGGCGACAAGATACGCAGTATTTT.

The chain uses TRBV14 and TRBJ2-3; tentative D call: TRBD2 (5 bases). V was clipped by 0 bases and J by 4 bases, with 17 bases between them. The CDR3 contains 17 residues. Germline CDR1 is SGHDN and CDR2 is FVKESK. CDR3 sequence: CASSQDWRTTLSDTQYF. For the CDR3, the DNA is TGTGCCAGCAGCCAAGATTGGAGGACGACGTTATCAGATACGCAGTATTTT.

The CDR3 reads CATSDPRTEIGAFF. Written as DNA, the CDR3 is TGTGCCACCAGTGATCCCAGGACAGAAATAGGAGCTTTCTTT. The rearrangement links TRBV24-1 to TRBJ1-1; D may be TRBD1 (6 bases). The V and J ends lost 3 bases and 10 bases respectively, with 17 bases between them. The CDR3 length is 14 residues. The germline CDR1 and CDR2 sequences are KGHDR and SFDVKD.

CDR3 region: CASSPHGLAGGDTQYF. The CDR3 nucleotides are TGTGCCAGCAGTCCCCATGGACTAGCGGGGGGAGATACGCAGTATTTT. This sequence joins TRBV2 and TRBJ2-3; TRBD2 agrees at 14 bases. The CDR3 covers 16 residues. With V trimmed by 5 bases and J by 5 bases, 6 bases remained unmatched. Germline V lookup: CDR1 SNHLY, CDR2 FYNNEI.

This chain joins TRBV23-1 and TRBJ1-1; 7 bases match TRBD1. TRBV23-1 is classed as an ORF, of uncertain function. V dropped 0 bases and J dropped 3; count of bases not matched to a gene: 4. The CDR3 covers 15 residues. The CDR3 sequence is CASSQSQGGDTEAFF. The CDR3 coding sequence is TGCGCCAGCAGTCAATCGCAGGGGGGTGACACTGAAGCTTTCTTT.

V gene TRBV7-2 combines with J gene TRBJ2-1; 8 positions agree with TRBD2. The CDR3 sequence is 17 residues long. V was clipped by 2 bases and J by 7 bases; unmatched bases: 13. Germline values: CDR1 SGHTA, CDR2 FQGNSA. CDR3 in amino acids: CASSLLITGGPWNEQFF. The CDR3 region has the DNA TGTGCCAGCAGCTTACTCATAACGGGGGGGCCCTGGAATGAGCAGTTCTTC.

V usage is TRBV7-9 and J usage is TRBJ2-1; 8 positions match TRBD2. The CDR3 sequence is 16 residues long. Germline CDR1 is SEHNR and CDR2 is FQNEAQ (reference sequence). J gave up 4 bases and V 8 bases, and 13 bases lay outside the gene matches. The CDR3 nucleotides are TGTGCCAGCGCCATAACGGGACTAGTAAGATACAATGAGCAGTTCTTC. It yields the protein CASAITGLVRYNEQFF.

The CDR3 coding sequence is TGTGCCAGCAGCCCTAGGGGAACTACTAGCGGGGGGGTGAATGAGCAGTTCTTC. This gives the protein CASSPRGTTSGGVNEQFF. The chain is built from TRBV11-2 and TRBJ2-1; 13 positions agree with TRBD2. V lost 5 bases and J lost 7; bases outside the gene matches: 14. Germline values: CDR1 SGHAT, CDR2 FQNNGV. CDR3 size: 18 residues. Based on the CDR3 plus reference TRBV11-2 and TRBJ2-1, the full variable domain is EAGVAQSPRYKIIEKRQSVAFWCNPISGHATLYWYQQILGQGPKLLIQFQNNGVVDDSQLPKDRFSAERLKGVDSTLKIQPAKLEDSAVYLCASSPRGTTSGGVNEQFFGPGTRLTVL.